These 25 T cell receptor beta chains came from one sample sequenced in a study of CXCR3-negative and CXCR3-positive naive CD8 T cells. 5' RACE that incorporated UMI labels was used to prepare the TRB cDNA libraries. Each CDR3 protein gets one entry in TCRdb, which reprocessed the 5' RACE reads and gives no DNA. The repertoire table contains around 57,000 distinct CDR3 sequences. Input material: memory CD8+ T cells from blood. Source of these receptors: a human donor in good health. Some clones in this sample may be carry-over from other donors' samples.

The rearrangement joins TRBV4-2 to TRBJ2-1; the D call of TRBD1 rests on TCRdb alone, since no DNA is present to check it. This CDR3 contains 16 residues. Germline CDR1 LGHNA, CDR2 YNFKEQ. CDR3 region: CASSQERSRGGDEQFF.

The rearrangement joins TRBV7-9 to TRBJ2-1; TCRdb lists TRBD2, though no DNA is available to test this call. The CDR3 consists of 13 residues. Germline CDR1 is SEHNR and CDR2 is FQNEAQ (reference sequence). CDR3: CASRTSGRQEQFF.

This chain connects TRBV7-2 to TRBJ1-6; without DNA, the TCRdb call of TRBD1 cannot be checked. The V gene's germline CDR1 is SGHTA and CDR2 FQGNSA. This CDR3 is built from 16 residues. Here the CDR3 reads CASSPEGAQLNSPLHF.

The V gene is TRBV7-2, the J gene TRBJ1-6. The CDR3 covers 16 residues. The germline gives CDR1 SGHTA, CDR2 FQGNSA. Here the CDR3 reads CASSLGGSRYNSPLHF. The variable domain in full, with the rest retrieved from reference TRBV7-2 and TRBJ1-6, is GAGVSQSPSNKVTEKGKDVELRCDPISGHTALYWYRQSLGQGLEFLIYFQGNSAPDKSGLPSDRFSAERTGGSVSTLTIQRTQQEDSAVYLCASSLGGSRYNSPLHFGNGTRLTVT.

The CDR3 protein is CASRNLDGGYTF. This chain uses TRBV7-9 with TRBJ1-2. The CDR3 has 12 amino acids. Germline loops: CDR1 SEHNR, CDR2 FQNEAQ (reference sequence).

This chain joins TRBV6-5 and TRBJ1-3; the D gene TCRdb calls, TRBD1, cannot be checked with no DNA. Germline V lookup: CDR1 MNHEY, CDR2 SVGAGI. The CDR3 extends over 14 amino acids. The CDR3 protein is CASSPQGAGNTIYF.

The chain employs TRBV29-1 and TRBJ2-2. The CDR3 is made up of 15 amino acids. Germline-derived CDR1 and CDR2 are SQVTM and ANQGSEA. CDR3 region: CSVEDRSSNTGELFF.

The V gene is TRBV29-1, the J gene TRBJ2-2; TCRdb indicates TRBD2, and absent DNA this call remains unverified. The CDR3 has 15 residues. Germline lookup yields CDR1 SQVTM and CDR2 ANQGSEA. The CDR3 sequence is CSVEVGLMLTGELFF.

The V and J genes are TRBV19 and TRBJ2-1; as DNA is missing, the TRBD2 call by TCRdb cannot be tested. Looked up from germline, CDR1 is LNHDA and CDR2 is SQIVND (reference sequence). The CDR3 has 15 residues. The CDR3 sequence is CASTLSGSSYNEQFF.

The chain recombines TRBV12-5 with TRBJ2-3; TCRdb lists TRBD2, though no DNA is available to test this call. The germline V gene has CDR1 LGHNT and CDR2 FRNRAP. The CDR3 length is 19 residues. CDR3 in amino acids: CASGPFDSGRAVGTDTQYF.

The chain joins TRBV29-1 to TRBJ1-1; the TRBD1 assignment by TCRdb is unverifiable without DNA. In germline, CDR1 is SQVTM, CDR2 ANQGSEA. There are 14 residues in the CDR3. The CDR3 reads CSVPGGEMNTEAFF.

This chain uses TRBV9 with TRBJ2-1; no DNA is available, so the TRBD2 call from TCRdb remains unchecked. Germline V gene lookup returns CDR1 SGDLS and CDR2 YYNGEE. The CDR3 sequence is 15 residues long. CDR3 protein: CASSATGLAGNEQFF.

The chain has TRBV20-1 and TRBJ2-7. The CDR3 has 13 residues. Germline V gene data show CDR1 as DFQATT and CDR2 as SNEGSKA (reference sequence). CDR3 residues: CSAVDQGSYEQYF.

The chain has TRBV29-1 and TRBJ2-1; absent DNA, TCRdb's TRBD2 call cannot be checked. Looked up from germline, CDR1 is SQVTM and CDR2 is ANQGSEA. The CDR3 contains 12 residues. The CDR3: CSVEDQSPEQFF.

The rearrangement uses TRBV29-1 and TRBJ2-3; TCRdb's D call, TRBD1, is unchecked because there is no DNA. From germline, CDR1 is SQVTM and CDR2 ANQGSEA. This CDR3 has 15 amino acids. This CDR3 reads CSVEDPNRVSDTQYF.

The chain employs TRBV29-1 and TRBJ2-3; TCRdb indicates TRBD1, and absent DNA this call remains unverified. This CDR3 spans 15 amino acids. Per the germline V gene, CDR1 is SQVTM and CDR2 is ANQGSEA. The CDR3 spells CSGDSTGGSTDTQYF.

The genes are TRBV4-3 and TRBJ2-7; TCRdb lists TRBD1, though no DNA is available to test this call. There are 16 residues in the CDR3. Germline V gene lookup returns CDR1 LGHNA and CDR2 YSLEER. The CDR3 spells CASSQLGTDNTYEQYF.

Frequency places this clonotype as medium-sized (0.01 to 0.1%). This chain links TRBV4-1 with TRBJ1-2; the TCRdb call, TRBD1, lacks DNA for checking. The germline gives CDR1 MGHRA, CDR2 YSYEKL. The CDR3 runs to 15 residues. Here the CDR3 reads CASSQGVRGLDGYTF.

CDR3 sequence: CATGTDNWNERFF. The chain joins TRBV24-1 to TRBJ2-1; TCRdb outputs TRBD2, but without DNA this stays unchecked. Per the germline V gene, CDR1 is KGHDR and CDR2 is SFDVKD. This CDR3 contains 13 residues.

The chain links TRBV24-1 to TRBJ2-1. The length of the CDR3 is 13 residues. Germline CDR1 is KGHDR and CDR2 is SFDVKD. The CDR3 loop is CATSVAEYNEHFF.

The rearrangement joins TRBV28 to TRBJ1-1; TCRdb selects TRBD1, and the lack of DNA leaves this call unchecked. Germline assignment: CDR1 MDHEN and CDR2 SYDVKM. The CDR3 length is 12 residues. The chain's CDR3 is CAGTGVNTEAFF.

This chain uses TRBV5-1 with TRBJ1-2. The CDR3 is 11 residues long. CDR1 and CDR2 from the germline V gene are SGHRS and YFSETQ. CDR3 region: CASSWGDGYTF.

The chain is built from TRBV7-3 and TRBJ2-1; lacking DNA, the TRBD2 call made by TCRdb goes unchecked. This CDR3 is built from 15 residues. Germline CDR1 and CDR2: SGHTA and FQGTGA. The CDR3 region is CASSPGLAAYNEQFF. Looking up the rest from reference TRBV7-3 and TRBJ2-1 gives the full variable domain: GAGVSQTPSNKVTEKGKYVELRCDPISGHTALYWYRQSLGQGPEFLIYFQGTGAADDSGLPNDRFFAVRPEGSVSTLKIQRTERGDSAVYLCASSPGLAAYNEQFFGPGTRLTVL.

The chain carries TRBV7-3 and TRBJ1-1. The germline V gene has CDR1 SGHTA and CDR2 FQGTGA. The CDR3 loop spans 14 amino acids. CDR3 region: CASSLGGGSAEAFF.

V and J are TRBV6-2 or TRBV6-3 and TRBJ2-5. Germline V CDR1 and CDR2: MNHEY, SVGEGT. This CDR3 is 14 amino acids long. This chain's CDR3 is CASSYSTVGETQYF.